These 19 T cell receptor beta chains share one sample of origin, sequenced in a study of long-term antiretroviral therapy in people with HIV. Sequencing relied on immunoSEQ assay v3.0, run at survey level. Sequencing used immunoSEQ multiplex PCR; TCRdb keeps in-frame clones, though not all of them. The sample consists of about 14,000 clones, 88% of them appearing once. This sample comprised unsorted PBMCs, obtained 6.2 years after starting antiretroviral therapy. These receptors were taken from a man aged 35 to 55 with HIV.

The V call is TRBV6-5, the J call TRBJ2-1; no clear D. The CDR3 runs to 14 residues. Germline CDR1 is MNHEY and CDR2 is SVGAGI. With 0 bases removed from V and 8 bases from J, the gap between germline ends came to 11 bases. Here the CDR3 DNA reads TGTGCCAGCAGTTACTCGACGATGGGCGATGAGCAGTTCTTC. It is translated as CASSYSTMGDEQFF.

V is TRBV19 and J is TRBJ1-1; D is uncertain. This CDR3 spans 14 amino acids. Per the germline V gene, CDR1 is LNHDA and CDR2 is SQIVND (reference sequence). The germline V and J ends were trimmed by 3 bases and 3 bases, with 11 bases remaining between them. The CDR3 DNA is TGTGCCAGTAGTATGAGGGCGGTGGACACTGAAGCTTTCTTT. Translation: CASSMRAVDTEAFF.

The CDR3 loop reads CASSLGVRNTEAFF. CDR3 in DNA: TGTGCCAGCTCTCTCGGGGTGAGGAACACTGAAGCTTTCTTT. V is TRBV28 and J is TRBJ1-1, with D unresolved. The CDR3 is made up of 14 amino acids. Trimming pared 8 bases from V and 1 base from J, leaving 14 bases between. Per the germline V gene, CDR1 is MDHEN and CDR2 is SYDVKM. The full variable domain, completed using reference TRBV28 and TRBJ1-1, is DVKVTQSSRYLVKRTGEKVFLECVQDMDHENMFWYRQDPGLGLRLIYFSYDVKMKEKGDIPEGYSVSREKKERFSLILESASTNQTSMYLCASSLGVRNTEAFFGQGTRLTVV.

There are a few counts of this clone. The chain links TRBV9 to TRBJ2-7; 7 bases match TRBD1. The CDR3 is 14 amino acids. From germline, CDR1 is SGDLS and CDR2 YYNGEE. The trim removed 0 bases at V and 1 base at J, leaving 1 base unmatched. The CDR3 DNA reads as TGTGCCAGCAGCGTAGGGGACAGTTCCTACGAGCAGTACTTC. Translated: CASSVGDSSYEQYF.

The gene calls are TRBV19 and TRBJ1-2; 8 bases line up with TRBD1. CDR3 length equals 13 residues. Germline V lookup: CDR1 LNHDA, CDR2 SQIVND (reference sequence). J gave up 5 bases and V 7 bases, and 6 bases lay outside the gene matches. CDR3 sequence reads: CASNQGAGYGYTF. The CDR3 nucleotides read TGTGCCAGTAATCAGGGGGCTGGGTATGGCTACACCTTC.

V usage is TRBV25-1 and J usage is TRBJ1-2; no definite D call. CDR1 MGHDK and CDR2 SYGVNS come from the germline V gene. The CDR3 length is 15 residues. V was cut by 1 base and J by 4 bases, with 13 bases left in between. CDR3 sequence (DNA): TGTGCCAGCAGTGAATCTGTACCGTCGACCTATGGCTACACCTTC. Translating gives CASSESVPSTYGYTF.

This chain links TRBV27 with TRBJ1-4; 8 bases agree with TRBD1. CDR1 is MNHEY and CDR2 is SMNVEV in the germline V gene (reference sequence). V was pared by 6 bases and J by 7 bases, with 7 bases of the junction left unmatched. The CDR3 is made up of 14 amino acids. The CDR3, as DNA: TGTGCCAGCAGCGAACAGGGGGTGGGTGAAAAACTGTTTTTT. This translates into CASSEQGVGEKLFF.

DNA of the CDR3: TGTGCCAGTGAGGGAGTAGTGAACTATGGCTACACCTTC. Residues: CASEGVVNYGYTF. This chain joins TRBV2 and TRBJ1-2, with D unresolved. The CDR3 spans 13 residues. In germline, CDR1 is SNHLY, CDR2 FYNNEI. Deletions cut 9 bases from V and 2 bases from J, with 13 bases between.

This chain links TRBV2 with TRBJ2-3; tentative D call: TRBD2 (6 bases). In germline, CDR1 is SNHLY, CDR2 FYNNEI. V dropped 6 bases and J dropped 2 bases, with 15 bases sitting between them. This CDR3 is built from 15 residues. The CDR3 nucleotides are TGTGCCAGCAGACAAGCAGGAGGGGCCACAGATACGCAGTATTTT. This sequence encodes CASRQAGGATDTQYF.

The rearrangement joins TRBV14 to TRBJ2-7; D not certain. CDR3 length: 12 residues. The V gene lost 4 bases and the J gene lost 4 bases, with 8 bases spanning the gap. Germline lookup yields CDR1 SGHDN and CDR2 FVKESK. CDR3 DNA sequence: TGTGCCAGCAGCCTGGGCCTTTACGAGCAGTACTTC. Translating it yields CASSLGLYEQYF.

The CDR3 loop is CASRIKDTQYF. DNA of the CDR3: TGTGCCAGCAGGATCAAAGATACGCAGTATTTT. This chain uses TRBV27 with TRBJ2-3, with no clear D. V lost 6 bases, J lost 5 bases, and 6 bases lay in between. The germline V gene has CDR1 MNHEY and CDR2 SMNVEV (reference sequence). The CDR3 contains 11 residues.

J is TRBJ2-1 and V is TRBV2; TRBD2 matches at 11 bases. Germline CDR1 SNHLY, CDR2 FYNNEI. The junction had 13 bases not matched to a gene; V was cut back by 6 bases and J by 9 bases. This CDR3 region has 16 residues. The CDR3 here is CASREIAGGPYAEQFF. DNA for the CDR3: TGTGCCAGCAGGGAAATAGCGGGAGGGCCTTATGCTGAGCAGTTCTTC.

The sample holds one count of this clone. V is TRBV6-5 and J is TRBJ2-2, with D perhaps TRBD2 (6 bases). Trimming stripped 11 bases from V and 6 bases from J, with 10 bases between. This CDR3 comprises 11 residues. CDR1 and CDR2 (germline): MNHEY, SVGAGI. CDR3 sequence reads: CAAGTSGELFF. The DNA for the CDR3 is TGTGCCGCCGGGACTTCCGGGGAGCTGTTTTTT.

CDR3 sequence (DNA): TGTGCCAGCAGCCGGGGGTTCTCGGACCGCACAGATACGCAGTATTTT. Amino acid sequence: CASSRGFSDRTDTQYF. The chain has TRBV14 and TRBJ2-3; D may be TRBD1 or TRBD2 (5 bases each). From germline, CDR1 is SGHDN and CDR2 FVKESK. This CDR3 is built from 16 residues. Trimming stripped 4 bases from V and 1 base from J, with 15 bases between. The entire variable domain, with the rest obtained from reference TRBV14 and TRBJ2-3, is as follows: EAGVTQFPSHSVIEKGQTVTLRCDPISGHDNLYWYRRVMGKEIKFLLHFVKESKQDESGMPNNRFLAERTGGTYSTLKVQPAELEDSGVYFCASSRGFSDRTDTQYFGPGTRLTVL.

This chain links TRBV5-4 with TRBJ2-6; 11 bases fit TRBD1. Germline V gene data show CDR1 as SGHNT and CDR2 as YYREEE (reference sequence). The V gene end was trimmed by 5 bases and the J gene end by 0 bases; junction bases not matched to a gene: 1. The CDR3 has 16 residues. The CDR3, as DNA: TGTGCCAGCAGGGGACAGGGGGTCTCTGGGGCCAACGTCCTGACTTTC. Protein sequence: CASRGQGVSGANVLTF.

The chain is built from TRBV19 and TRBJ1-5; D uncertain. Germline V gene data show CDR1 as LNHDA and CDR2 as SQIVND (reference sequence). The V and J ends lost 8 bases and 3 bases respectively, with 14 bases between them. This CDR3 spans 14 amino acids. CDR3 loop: CASEGKGSNQPQHF. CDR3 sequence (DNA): TGTGCCAGTGAAGGGAAGGGTTCCAATCAGCCCCAGCATTTT.

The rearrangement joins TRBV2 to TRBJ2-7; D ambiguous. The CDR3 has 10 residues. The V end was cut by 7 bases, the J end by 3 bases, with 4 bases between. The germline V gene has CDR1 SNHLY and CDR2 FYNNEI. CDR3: CASIGYEQYF. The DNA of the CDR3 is TGTGCCAGCATTGGCTACGAGCAGTACTTC.

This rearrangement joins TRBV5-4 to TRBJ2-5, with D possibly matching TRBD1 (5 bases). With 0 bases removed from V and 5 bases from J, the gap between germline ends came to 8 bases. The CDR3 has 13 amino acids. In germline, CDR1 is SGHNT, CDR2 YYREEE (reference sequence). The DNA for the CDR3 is TGTGCCAGCAGCTTGGGACAGAGGGAGACCCAGTACTTC. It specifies CASSLGQRETQYF.

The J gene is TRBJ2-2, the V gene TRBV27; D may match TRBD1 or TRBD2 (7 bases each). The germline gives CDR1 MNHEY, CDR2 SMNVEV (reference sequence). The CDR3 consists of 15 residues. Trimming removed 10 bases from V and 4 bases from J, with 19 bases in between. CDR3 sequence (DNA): TGTGCCACCAAGGGAGGGGGCGCGGTCACCGGGGAGCTGTTTTTT. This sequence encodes CATKGGGAVTGELFF.